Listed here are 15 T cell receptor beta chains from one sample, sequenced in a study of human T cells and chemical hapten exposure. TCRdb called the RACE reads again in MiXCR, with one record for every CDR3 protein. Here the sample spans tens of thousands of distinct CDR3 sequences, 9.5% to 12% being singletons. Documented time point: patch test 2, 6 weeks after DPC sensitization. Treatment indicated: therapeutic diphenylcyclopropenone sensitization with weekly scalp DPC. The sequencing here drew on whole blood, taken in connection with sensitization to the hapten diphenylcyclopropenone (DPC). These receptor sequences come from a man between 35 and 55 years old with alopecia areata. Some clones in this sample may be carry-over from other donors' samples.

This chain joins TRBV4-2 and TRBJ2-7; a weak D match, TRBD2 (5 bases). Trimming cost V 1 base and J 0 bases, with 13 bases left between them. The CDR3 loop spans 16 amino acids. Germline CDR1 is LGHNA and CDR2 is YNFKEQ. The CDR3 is CASSQVASVASYEQYF. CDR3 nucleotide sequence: TGTGCCAGCAGCCAAGTAGCGTCGGTAGCCTCCTACGAGCAGTACTTC.

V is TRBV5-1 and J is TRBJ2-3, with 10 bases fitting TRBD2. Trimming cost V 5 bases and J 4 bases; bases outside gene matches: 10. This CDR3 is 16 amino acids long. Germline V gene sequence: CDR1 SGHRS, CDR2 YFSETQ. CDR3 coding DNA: TGCGCCAGCAGGGTCAGTGGGCTAGCGGGAGCAGATACGCAGTATTTT. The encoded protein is CASRVSGLAGADTQYF.

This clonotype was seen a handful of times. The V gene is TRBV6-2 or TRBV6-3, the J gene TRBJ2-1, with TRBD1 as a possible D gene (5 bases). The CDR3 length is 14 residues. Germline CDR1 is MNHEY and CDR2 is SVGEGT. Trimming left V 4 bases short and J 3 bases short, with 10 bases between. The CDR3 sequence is CASSWVDNYNEQFF. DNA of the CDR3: TGTGCCAGCAGTTGGGTGGACAACTACAATGAGCAGTTCTTC.

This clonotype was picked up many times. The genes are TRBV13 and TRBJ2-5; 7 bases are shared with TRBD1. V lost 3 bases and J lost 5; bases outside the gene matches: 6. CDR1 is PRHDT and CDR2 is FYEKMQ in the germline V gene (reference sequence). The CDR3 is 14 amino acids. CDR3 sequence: CASSFRQGRETQYF. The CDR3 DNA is TGTGCCAGCAGCTTCAGACAGGGACGGGAGACCCAGTACTTC.

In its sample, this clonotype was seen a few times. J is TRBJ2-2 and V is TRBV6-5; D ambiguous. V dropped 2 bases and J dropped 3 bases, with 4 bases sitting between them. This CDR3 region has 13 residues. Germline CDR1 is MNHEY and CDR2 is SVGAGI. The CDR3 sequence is CASSYTHTGELFF. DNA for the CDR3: TGTGCCAGCAGTTACACCCACACCGGGGAGCTGTTTTTT.

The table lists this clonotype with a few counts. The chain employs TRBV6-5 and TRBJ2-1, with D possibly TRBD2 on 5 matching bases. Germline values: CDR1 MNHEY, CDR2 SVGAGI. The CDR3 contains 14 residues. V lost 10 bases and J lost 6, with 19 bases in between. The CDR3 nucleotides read TGTGCCACCAGCGGACTTCACCATATCAATGAGCAGTTCTTC. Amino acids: CATSGLHHINEQFF.

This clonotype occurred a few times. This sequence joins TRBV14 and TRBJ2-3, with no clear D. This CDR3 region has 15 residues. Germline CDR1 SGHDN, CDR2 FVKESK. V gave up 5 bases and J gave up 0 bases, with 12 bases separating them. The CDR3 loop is CASSSRGPSTDTQYF. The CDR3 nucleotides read TGTGCCAGCAGCTCGCGAGGCCCTAGCACAGATACGCAGTATTTT.

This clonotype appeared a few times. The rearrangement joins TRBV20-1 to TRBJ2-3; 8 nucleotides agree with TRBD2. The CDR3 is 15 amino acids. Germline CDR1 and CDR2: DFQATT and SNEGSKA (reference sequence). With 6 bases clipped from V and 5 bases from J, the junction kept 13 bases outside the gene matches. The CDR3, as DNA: TGCAGTGCGCGGGGGCCGGGACTAGTGATAGATACGCAGTATTTT. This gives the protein CSARGPGLVIDTQYF.

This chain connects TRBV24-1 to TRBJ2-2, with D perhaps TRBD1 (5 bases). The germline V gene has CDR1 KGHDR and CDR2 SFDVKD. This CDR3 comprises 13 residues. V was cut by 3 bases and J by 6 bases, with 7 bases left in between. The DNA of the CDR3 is TGTGCCACCAGTGATCACAGGTCCGGGGAGCTGTTTTTT. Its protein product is CATSDHRSGELFF.

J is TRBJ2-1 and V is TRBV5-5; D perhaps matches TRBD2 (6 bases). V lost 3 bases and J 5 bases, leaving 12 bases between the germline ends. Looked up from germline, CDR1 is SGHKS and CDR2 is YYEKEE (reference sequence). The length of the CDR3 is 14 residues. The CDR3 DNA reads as TGTGCCAGCAGCTCGGGACTCACCGACAATGAGCAGTTCTTC. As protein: CASSSGLTDNEQFF.

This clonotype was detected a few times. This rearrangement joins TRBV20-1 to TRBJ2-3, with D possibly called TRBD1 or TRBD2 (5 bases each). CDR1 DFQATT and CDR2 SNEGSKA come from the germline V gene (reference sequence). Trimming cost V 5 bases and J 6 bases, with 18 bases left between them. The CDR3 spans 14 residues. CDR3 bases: TGCAGTGCTCCCCGTCCCGGGGCCGACGATACGCAGTATTTT. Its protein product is CSAPRPGADDTQYF.

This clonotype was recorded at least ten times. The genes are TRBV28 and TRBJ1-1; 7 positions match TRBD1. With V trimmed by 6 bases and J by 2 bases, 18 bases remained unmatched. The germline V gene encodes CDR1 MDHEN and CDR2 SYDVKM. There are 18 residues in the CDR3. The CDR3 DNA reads TGTGCCAGCAGCCGCATCTACCCGGGACAGAAAGAAAACACTGAAGCTTTCTTT. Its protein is CASSRIYPGQKENTEAFF.

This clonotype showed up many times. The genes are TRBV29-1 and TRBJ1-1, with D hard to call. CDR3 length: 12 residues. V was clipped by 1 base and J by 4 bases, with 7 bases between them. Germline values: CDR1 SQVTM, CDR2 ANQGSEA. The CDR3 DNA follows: TGCAGCGTTGAAGGGATCTCCACTGAAGCTTTCTTT. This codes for CSVEGISTEAFF.

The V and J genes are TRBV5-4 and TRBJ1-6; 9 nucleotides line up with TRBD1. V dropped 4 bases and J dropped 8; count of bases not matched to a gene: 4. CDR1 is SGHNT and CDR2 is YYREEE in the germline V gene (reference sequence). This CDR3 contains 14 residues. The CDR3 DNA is TGTGCCAGCAGCCCAACAGGGGGCCATTCACCCCTCCACTTT. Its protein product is CASSPTGGHSPLHF.

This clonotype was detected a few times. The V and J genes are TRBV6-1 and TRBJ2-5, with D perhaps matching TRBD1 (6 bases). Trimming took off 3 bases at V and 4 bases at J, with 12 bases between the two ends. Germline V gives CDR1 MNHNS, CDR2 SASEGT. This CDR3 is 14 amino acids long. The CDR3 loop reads CASSETLGGETQYF. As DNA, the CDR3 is TGTGCCAGCAGTGAGACACTAGGGGGAGAGACCCAGTACTTC.